This paragraph covers one TCR beta chain sequence. The source of the sample is a study of control samples from healthy donors and cancer patients. Measured with immunoSEQ multiplex PCR; TCRdb has only the in-frame clones, and not every one. The sample holds 150,000 to 200,000 clones, about 90% seen once. CDR1 is LGHNA and CDR2 is YNFKEQ in the germline V gene. The CDR3 runs 13 residues. Unmatched junction bases numbered 8, after V lost 8 bases and J lost 6 bases. This chain joins TRBV4-2 and TRBJ2-3, with 7 bases fitting TRBD2. This clonotype was obtained from a man aged 25 to 40 in good health. What was sequenced was blood. CDR3 coding DNA: TGTGCCAGCCGCAACCAAGCGGGGGATACGCAGTATTTT. Translating gives CASRNQAGDTQYF.